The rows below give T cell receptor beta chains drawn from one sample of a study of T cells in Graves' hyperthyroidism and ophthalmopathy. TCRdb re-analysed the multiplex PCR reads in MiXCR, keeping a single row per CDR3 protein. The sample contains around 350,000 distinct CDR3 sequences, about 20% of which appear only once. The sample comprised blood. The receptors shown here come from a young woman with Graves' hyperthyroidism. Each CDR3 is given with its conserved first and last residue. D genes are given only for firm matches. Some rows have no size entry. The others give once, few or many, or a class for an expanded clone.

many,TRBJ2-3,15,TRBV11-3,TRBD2,TGTGCCAGCAGCAAACTAGCGGATGGGCCAGATACGCAGTATTTT,CASSKLADGPDTQYF
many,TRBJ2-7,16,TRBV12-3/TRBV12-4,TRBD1,TGTGCCAGCAGCCGAGGAGCCGGGACAGGGAATGACGAGCAGTACTTC,CASSRGAGTGNDEQYF
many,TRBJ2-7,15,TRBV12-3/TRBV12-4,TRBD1,TGTGCCAGCAGTTTGCCGGGACAGGGGGACTACGAGCAGTACTTC,CASSLPGQGDYEQYF
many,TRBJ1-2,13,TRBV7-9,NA,TGTGCCAGCAGCCCGGGGGCAGTCTATGGCTACACCTTC,CASSPGAVYGYTF
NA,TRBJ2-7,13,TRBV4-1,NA,TGCGCCAGCAGCAGCGCACCTTCCTACGAGCAGTACTTC,CASSSAPSYEQYF
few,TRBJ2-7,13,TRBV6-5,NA,TGTGCCAGCAGTTATGCAGGCTCCTACGAGCAGTACTTC,CASSYAGSYEQYF
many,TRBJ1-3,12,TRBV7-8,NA,TGTGCCAGCAGCTTAGCAGTGAACACCATATATTTT,CASSLAVNTIYF
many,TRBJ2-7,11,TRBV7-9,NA,TGTGCCAGCAGCATATCTCACGAGCAGTACTTC,CASSISHEQYF
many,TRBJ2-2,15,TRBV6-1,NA,TGTGCCAGCAGAACCGGGACGGATAACACCGGGGAGCTGTTTTTT,CASRTGTDNTGELFF
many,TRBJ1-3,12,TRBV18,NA,TGTGCCAGCTCACCGGAGAGGGACACCATATATTTT,CASSPERDTIYF
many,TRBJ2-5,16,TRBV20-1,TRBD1,TGCAGTGCTAGAGATGGAGGGGGACAGGGACAAGAGACCCAGTACTTC,CSARDGGGQGQETQYF
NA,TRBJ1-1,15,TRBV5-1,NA,TGCGCCAGCAGCTTGGTACCGGACAGAAAGACTGAAGCTTTCTTT,CASSLVPDRKTEAFF
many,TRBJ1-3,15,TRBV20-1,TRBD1,TGCAGTGCCCTAGACAGGGAGATCTCTGGAAACACCATATATTTT,CSALDREISGNTIYF
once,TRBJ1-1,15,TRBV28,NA,TGTGCCAGCACCTCTGGTGGGGCTTCGAACACTGAAGCTTTCTTT,CASTSGGASNTEAFF
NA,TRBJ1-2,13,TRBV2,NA,TGTGCCAGCAGTCACCAGGTTAACTATGGCTACACCTTC,CASSHQVNYGYTF
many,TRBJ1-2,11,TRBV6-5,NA,TGTGCCAGCAGCTACAGCTATGGCTACACCTTC,CASSYSYGYTF
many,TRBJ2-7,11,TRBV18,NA,TGTGCCAGCTCACCCCCCTGGAAGCAGTACTTC,CASSPPWKQYF
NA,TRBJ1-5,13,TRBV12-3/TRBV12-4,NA,TGTGCCAGCAGTCCGGACGGCAGGGAGCCCCAGCATTTT,CASSPDGREPQHF
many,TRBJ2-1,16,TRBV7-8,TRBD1,TGTGCCAGCAGCACCCAAGGGACAGGACACTACAATGAGCAGTTCTTC,CASSTQGTGHYNEQFF
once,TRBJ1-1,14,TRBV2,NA,TGTGCCAGCAGTGATCCCTCGGGAGGCACTGAAGCTTTCTTT,CASSDPSGGTEAFF
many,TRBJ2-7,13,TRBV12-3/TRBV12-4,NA,TGTGCCAGCAGTTTATCGGAAGTCACCGAGCAGTACTTC,CASSLSEVTEQYF
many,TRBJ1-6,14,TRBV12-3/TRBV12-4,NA,TGTGCCAGCAGTTTAGGAGGGGTTGAGTCACCCCTCCACTTT,CASSLGGVESPLHF
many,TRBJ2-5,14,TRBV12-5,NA,TGTGCTAGTGGTTTACAAGGGGCAGTGGGGACCCAGTACTTC,CASGLQGAVGTQYF
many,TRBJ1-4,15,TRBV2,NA,TGTGCCAGCAGTGATAGGGAGACGGTCACTGAAAAACTGTTTTTT,CASSDRETVTEKLFF
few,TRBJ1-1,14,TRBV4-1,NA,TGCGCCAGCCGCGGGGGTACCTCGAACACTGAAGCTTTCTTT,CASRGGTSNTEAFF
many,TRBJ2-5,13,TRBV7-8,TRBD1,TGTGCCAGCAGCTTACAGACAGGGGGGACCCAGTACTTC,CASSLQTGGTQYF
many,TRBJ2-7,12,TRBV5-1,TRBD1,TGCGCCAGCAGCTTCGACAGGGGGGAGCAGTACTTC,CASSFDRGEQYF
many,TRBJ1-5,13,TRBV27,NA,TGTGCCAGCAGTTTTGCCCTTAATCAGCCCCAGCATTTT,CASSFALNQPQHF
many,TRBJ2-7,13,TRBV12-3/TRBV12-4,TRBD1,TGTGCCAGCGGTTTCTCCAGGGGGTACGAGCAGTACTTC,CASGFSRGYEQYF
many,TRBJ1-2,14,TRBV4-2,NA,TGTGCCAGCAGCCAAGACGACGGTAACTATGGCTACACCTTC,CASSQDDGNYGYTF
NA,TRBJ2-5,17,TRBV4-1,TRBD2,TGCGCCAGCAGCCAAGATCGTAGCGGGGGGGCCCGAGAGACCCAGTACTTC,CASSQDRSGGARETQYF
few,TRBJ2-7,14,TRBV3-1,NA,TGTGCCAGCAGCGAGTTGGGGGCGCCGGACGAGCAGTACTTC,CASSELGAPDEQYF